This T cell receptor (beta chain) was sequenced for a study of T cell repertoires in cytomegalovirus infection. Study background: Recently identified HLA-C-restricted CMV epitopes were used, and well-studied HLA-B-restricted CMV epitopes were used as well. Public TCR beta signatures marked donors with CMV infection and the matching HLA. Study-wide results and caveats: CMV-specific TCR beta clonotypes restricted by HLA-C dominated the ex vivo response. Cumulative public TCR beta family frequency identified CMV carriers with the relevant HLA.

Using its own MiXCR run on the reads, TCRdb lists one record per CDR3 protein. Of 100,000 to 150,000 distinct CDR3 sequences in the sample, 32% were seen once. There are a few counts of this clonotype. What it binds is not known. Germline CDR1 reads MGHRA; CDR2 reads YSYEKL. V dropped 4 bases and J dropped 7; count of bases not matched to a gene: 14. The CDR3 totals 16 residues. The specimen comprised CD8+ T cells from cultured PBMCs, sampled from culture after CMV antigen stimulation. The rearrangement uses TRBV4-1 and TRBJ2-7; 9 bases fit TRBD1. This receptor was taken from a human donor in good health (CMV status not recorded). Some clones in this sample may be carry-over from other donors' samples. CDR3 coding DNA: TGCGCCAGCAGCCTTAGACCGGGACAGGGTCCTGGTGAGCAGTACTTC. Its translation: CASSLRPGQGPGEQYF.